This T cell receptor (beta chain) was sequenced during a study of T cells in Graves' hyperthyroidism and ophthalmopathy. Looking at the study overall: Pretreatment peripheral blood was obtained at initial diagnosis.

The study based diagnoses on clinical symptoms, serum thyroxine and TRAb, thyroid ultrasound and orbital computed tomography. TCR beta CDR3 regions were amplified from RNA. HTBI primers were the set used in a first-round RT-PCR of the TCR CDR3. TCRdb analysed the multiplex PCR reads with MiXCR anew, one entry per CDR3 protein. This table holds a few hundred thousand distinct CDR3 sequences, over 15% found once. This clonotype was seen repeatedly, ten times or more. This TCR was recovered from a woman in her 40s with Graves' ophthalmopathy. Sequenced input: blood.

The CDR3 DNA reads TGTGCCAGCAGCTTAGATTTCAAGGATATCTATGGCTACACCTTC. Amino acids: CASSLDFKDIYGYTF. The chain couples TRBV11-2 to TRBJ1-2; D not certain. Germline-derived CDR1 and CDR2 are SGHAT and FQNNGV. This CDR3 region has 15 residues. The V end was cut by 0 bases, the J end by 4 bases, with 12 bases between.